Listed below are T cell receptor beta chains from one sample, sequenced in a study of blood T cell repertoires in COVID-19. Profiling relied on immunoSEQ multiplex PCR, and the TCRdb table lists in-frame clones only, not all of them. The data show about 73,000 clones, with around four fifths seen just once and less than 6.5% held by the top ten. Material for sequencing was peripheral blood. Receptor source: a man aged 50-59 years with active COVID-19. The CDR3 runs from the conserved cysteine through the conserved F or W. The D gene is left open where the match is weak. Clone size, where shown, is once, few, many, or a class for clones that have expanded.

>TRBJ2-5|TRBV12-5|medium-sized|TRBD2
CASGLVSGGHQETQYF
TGTGCTAGTGGTTTGGTTAGCGGGGGGCACCAAGAGACCCAGTACTTC
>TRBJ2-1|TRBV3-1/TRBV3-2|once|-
CASSQGGNEQFF
TGTGCCAGCAGCCAAGGCGGGAATGAGCAGTTCTTC
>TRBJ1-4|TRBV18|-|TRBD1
CASSKDRDSNEKLFF
TGTGCCAGCTCAAAGGACAGGGACTCAAATGAAAAACTGTTTTTT
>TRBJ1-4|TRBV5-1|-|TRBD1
CASSPPGQGSGEKLFF
TGCGCCAGCAGCCCACCGGGACAGGGGTCGGGTGAAAAACTGTTTTTT
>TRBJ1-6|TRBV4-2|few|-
CASSPQDGLNSPLHF
TGTGCCAGCAGCCCCCAAGACGGACTGAATTCACCCCTCCACTTT
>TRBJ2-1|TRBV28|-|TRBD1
CASSFPGGDEQFF
TGTGCCAGCAGTTTCCCAGGGGGCGATGAGCAGTTCTTC
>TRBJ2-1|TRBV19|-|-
CASSIGANNEQFF
TGTGCCAGTAGTATAGGAGCGAACAATGAGCAGTTCTTC
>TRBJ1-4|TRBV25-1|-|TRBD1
CASSDAGGSEKLFF
TGTGCCAGCAGTGACGCAGGGGGATCTGAAAAACTGTTTTTT
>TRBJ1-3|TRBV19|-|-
CAGEDSSGNTIYF
TGTGCCGGAGAGGACAGCTCTGGAAACACCATATATTTT
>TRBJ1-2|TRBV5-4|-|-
CASSSGSRGYGYTF
TGTGCCAGCAGCTCGGGAAGCAGAGGCTATGGCTACACCTTC
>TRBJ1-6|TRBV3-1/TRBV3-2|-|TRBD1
CASSQMSGGPYNSPLHF
TGTGCCAGCAGCCAAATGTCAGGGGGTCCCTATAATTCACCCCTCCACTTT
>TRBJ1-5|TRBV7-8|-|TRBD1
CASSSYGTGIQPQHF
TGTGCCAGCAGCTCGTATGGGACAGGCATTCAGCCCCAGCATTTT
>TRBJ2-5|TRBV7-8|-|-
CASSPRQEETQYF
TGTGCCAGCAGCCCCAGACAGGAAGAGACCCAGTACTTC
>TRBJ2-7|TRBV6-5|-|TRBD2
CASSQSGRLSYEQYF
TGTGCCAGCAGTCAAAGCGGGAGGCTCTCCTACGAGCAGTACTTC
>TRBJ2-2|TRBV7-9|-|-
CASSLLGELNTGELFF
TGTGCCAGCAGCTTATTGGGCGAACTTAACACCGGGGAGCTGTTTTTT
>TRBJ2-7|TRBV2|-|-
CASTWTSEQYF
TGTGCCAGCACTTGGACATCCGAGCAGTACTTC
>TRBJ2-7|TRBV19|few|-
CASSTSRESLREQYF
TGTGCCAGTAGTACCTCCCGGGAGAGTTTACGTGAGCAGTACTTC
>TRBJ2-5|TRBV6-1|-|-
CASSEASRGQTQYF
TGTGCCAGCAGTGAAGCTAGCAGGGGTCAGACCCAGTACTTC
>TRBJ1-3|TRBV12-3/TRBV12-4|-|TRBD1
CASTSDRAGTIYF
TGTGCCAGCACCTCCGACAGGGCCGGCACCATATATTTT
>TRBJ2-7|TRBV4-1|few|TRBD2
CASSQLAVSYEQYF
TGCGCCAGCAGCCAACTAGCGGTCTCCTACGAGCAGTACTTC
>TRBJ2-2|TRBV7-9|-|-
CASVKRGWTGELFF
TGTGCCAGCGTTAAAAGGGGTTGGACCGGGGAGCTGTTTTTT
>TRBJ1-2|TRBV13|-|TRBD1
CASSFLLRDRGEDGYTF
TGTGCCAGCAGCTTTCTTCTCCGGGACAGGGGAGAAGATGGCTACACCTTC
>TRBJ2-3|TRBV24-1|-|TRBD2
CATSLAGEWADTQYF
TGTGCCACCAGTCTAGCGGGAGAGTGGGCAGATACGCAGTATTTT
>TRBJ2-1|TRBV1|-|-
CTSSQEWSGKLSYNEQFF
TGCACCAGCAGCCAAGAATGGTCCGGTAAACTCTCCTACAATGAGCAGTTCTTC
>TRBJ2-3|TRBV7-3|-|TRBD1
CASSTGTGGNTQYF
TGTGCCAGCAGCACCGGGACAGGGGGGAATACGCAGTATTTT
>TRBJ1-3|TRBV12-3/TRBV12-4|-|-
CASTPVSGNTIYF
TGTGCCAGCACCCCAGTCTCTGGAAACACCATATATTTT
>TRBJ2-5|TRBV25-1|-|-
CASADQETQYF
TGTGCCAGCGCAGACCAAGAGACCCAGTACTTC
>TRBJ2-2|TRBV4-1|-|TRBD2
CASSPSRLAGELGKLFF
TGCGCCAGCAGCCCATCACGACTAGCGGGAGAGTTAGGCAAGCTGTTTTTT
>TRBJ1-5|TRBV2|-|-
CASSYSLPNQPQHF
TGTGCCAGCAGTTACAGTCTGCCCAATCAGCCCCAGCATTTT
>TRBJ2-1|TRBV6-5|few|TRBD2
CASSRTSGDNEQFF
TGTGCCAGCAGCAGGACTAGCGGAGACAATGAGCAGTTCTTC
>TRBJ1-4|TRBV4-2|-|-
CASSSGPTDREKLFF
TGTGCCAGCAGCTCGGGTCCAACGGATCGTGAAAAACTGTTTTTT
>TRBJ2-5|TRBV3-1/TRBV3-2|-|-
CASSQVGETQYF
TGTGCCAGCAGCCAGGTCGGAGAGACCCAGTACTTC
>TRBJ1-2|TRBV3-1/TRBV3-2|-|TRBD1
CASSLQGASYGYTF
TGTGCCAGCAGCCTACAGGGGGCTAGCTATGGCTACACCTTC
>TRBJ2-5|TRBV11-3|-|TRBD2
CASSLGSLRAGGETQYF
TGTGCCAGCAGCTTAGGGAGCCTAAGGGCGGGAGGTGAGACCCAGTACTTC
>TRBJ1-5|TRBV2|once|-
CASTDSHSNQPQHF
TGTGCCAGCACGGACTCACATAGCAATCAGCCCCAGCATTTT
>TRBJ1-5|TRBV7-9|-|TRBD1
CASSPTGTGINQPQHF
TGTGCCAGCAGCCCAACCGGGACAGGGATCAATCAGCCCCAGCATTTT
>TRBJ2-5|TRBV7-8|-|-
CASSLAEEGGQYQETQYF
TGTGCCAGCAGCTTAGCCGAGGAGGGGGGACAGTACCAAGAGACCCAGTACTTC
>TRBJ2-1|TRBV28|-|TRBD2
CASRGGLAGETYNEQFF
TGTGCCAGCCGAGGAGGACTAGCGGGAGAAACCTACAATGAGCAGTTCTTC
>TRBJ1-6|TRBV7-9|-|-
CATNGGLYNSPLHF
TGTGCAACTAACGGGGGTCTATATAATTCACCCCTCCACTTT
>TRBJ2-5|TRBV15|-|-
CATSRAVRGLSETQYF
TGTGCCACCAGCAGAGCAGTCCGGGGTTTATCAGAGACCCAGTACTTC
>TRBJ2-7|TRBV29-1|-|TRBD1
CSVDRGTGGYEQYF
TGCAGCGTTGATAGGGGGACAGGGGGTTACGAGCAGTACTTC
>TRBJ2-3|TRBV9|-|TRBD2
CASSGTSSADTQYF
TGTGCCAGCAGCGGGACTAGCAGCGCAGATACGCAGTATTTT
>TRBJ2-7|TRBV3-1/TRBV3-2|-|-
CASSLPGVAYEQYF
TGTGCCAGCAGCTTGCCGGGGGTAGCTTACGAGCAGTACTTC
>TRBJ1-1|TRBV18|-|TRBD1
CASSFRDRGRSTEAFF
TGTGCCAGCTCGTTCCGGGACAGGGGGCGGAGCACTGAAGCTTTCTTT
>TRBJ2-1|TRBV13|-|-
CASTDPRGNEQFF
TGTGCCAGCACGGACCCCAGGGGCAATGAGCAGTTCTTC
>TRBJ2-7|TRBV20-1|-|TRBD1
CSASDRDEQYF
TGCAGTGCTAGCGACAGGGACGAGCAGTACTTC
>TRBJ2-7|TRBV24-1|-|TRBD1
CAMGQGTHDPEGEQYF
TGTGCCATGGGACAGGGAACCCACGACCCCGAGGGCGAGCAGTACTTC
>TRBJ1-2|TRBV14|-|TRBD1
CASSLGTGGYGYTF
TGTGCCAGCAGCCTCGGGACAGGGGGCTATGGCTACACCTTC
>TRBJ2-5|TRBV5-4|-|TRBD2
CASSLAGGRETQYF
TGTGCCAGCAGCTTGGCTGGCGGGAGGGAGACCCAGTACTTC
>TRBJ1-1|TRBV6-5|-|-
CASSYSFMSTEAFF
TGTGCCAGCAGTTACTCCTTTATGAGCACTGAAGCTTTCTTT
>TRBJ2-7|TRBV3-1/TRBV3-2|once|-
CASSQSRLAYEQYF
TGTGCCAGCAGCCAATCGCGGCTAGCCTACGAGCAGTACTTC